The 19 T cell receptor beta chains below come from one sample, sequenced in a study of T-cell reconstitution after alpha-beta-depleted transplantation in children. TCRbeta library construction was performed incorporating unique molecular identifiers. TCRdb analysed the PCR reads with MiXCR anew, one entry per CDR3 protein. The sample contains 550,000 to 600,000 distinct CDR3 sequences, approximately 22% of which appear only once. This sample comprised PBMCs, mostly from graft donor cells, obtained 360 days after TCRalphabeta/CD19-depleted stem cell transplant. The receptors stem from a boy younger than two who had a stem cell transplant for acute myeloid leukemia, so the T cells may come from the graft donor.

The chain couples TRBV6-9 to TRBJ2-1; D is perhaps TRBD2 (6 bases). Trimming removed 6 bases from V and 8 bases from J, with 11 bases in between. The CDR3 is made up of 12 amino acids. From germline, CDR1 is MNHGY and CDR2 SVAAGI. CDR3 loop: CASSWRADEQFF. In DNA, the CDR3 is TGTGCCAGCAGCTGGAGGGCGGATGAGCAGTTCTTC.

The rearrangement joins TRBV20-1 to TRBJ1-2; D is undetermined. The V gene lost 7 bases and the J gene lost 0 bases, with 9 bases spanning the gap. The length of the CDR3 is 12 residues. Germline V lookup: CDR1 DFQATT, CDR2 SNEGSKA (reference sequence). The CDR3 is CSVDKTNYGYTF. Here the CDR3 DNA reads TGCAGTGTAGACAAGACTAACTATGGCTACACCTTC.

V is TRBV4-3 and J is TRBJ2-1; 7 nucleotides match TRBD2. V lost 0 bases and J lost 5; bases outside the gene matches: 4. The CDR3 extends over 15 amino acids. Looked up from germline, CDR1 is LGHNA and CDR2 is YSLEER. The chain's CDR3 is CASSQDTGGNNEQFF. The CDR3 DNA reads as TGCGCCAGCAGCCAAGATACGGGGGGAAACAATGAGCAGTTCTTC.

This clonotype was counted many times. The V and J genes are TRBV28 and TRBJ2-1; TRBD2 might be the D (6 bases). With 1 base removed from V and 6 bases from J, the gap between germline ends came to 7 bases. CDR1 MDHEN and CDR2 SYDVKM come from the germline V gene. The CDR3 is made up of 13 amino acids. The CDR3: CASSLLEGNEQFF. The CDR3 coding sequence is TGTGCCAGCAGTTTATTGGAGGGCAATGAGCAGTTCTTC.

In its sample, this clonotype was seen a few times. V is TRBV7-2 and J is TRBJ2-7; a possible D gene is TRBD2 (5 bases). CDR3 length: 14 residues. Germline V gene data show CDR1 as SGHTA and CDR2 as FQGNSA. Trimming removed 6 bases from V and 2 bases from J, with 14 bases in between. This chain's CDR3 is CASSWTEDPYEQYF. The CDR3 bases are TGTGCCAGCAGTTGGACGGAGGACCCCTACGAGCAGTACTTC.

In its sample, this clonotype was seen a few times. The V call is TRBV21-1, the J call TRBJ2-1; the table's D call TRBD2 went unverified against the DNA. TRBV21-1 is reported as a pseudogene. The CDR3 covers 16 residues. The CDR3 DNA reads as TGTGCCAGCAGCAAAGGGAAGAGGCGGGGGGGGCATGAGCAGTTCTTC. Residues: CASSKGKRRGGHEQFF.

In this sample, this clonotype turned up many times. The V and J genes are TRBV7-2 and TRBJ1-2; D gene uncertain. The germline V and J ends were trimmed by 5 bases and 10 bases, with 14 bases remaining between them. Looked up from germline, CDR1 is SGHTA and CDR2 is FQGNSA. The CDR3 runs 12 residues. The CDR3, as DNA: TGTGCCAGCAGCCCCCATCATGCCGCCTACACCTTC. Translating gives CASSPHHAAYTF.

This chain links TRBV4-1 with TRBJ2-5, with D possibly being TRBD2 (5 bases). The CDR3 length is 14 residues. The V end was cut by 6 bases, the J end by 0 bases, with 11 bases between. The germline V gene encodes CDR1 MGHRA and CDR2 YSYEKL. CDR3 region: CASSPSADQETQYF. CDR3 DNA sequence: TGCGCCAGCAGTCCCTCAGCGGACCAAGAGACCCAGTACTTC.

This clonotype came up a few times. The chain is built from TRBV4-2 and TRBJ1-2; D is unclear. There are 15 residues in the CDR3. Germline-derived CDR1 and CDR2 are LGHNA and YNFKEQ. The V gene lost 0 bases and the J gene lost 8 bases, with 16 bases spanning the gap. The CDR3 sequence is CASSQDPEGSGGYTF. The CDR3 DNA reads TGTGCCAGCAGCCAAGATCCCGAGGGTTCGGGGGGCTACACCTTC.

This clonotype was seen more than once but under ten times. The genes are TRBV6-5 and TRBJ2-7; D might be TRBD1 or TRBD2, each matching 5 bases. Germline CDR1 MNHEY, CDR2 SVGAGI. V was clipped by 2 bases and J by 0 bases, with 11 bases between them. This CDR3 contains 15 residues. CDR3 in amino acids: CASSYGGRISYEQYF. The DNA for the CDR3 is TGTGCCAGCAGTTACGGGGGTCGGATCTCCTACGAGCAGTACTTC.

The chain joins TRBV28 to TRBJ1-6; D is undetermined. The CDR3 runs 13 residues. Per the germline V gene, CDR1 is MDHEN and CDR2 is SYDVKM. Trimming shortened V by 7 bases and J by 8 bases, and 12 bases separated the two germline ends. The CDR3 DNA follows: TGTGCCAGCAAACGGGTTAGCTATTCACCCCTCCACTTT. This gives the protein CASKRVSYSPLHF.

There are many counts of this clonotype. In nucleotides, the CDR3 is TGTGCCAGCAGCTTGACAGTTGGAAACACCATATATTTT. Translating gives CASSLTVGNTIYF. This chain uses TRBV7-9 with TRBJ1-3; D may be TRBD1 (5 bases). Trimming removed 3 bases at V and 3 bases at J, with 6 bases between. Germline assignment: CDR1 SEHNR and CDR2 FQNEAQ (reference sequence). This CDR3 contains 13 residues.

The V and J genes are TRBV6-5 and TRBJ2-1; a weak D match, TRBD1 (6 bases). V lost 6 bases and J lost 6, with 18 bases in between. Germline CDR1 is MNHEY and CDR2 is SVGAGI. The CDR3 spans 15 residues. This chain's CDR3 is CASSRSLQGGNEQFF. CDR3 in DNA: TGTGCCAGCAGCAGGAGTCTACAGGGTGGCAATGAGCAGTTCTTC.

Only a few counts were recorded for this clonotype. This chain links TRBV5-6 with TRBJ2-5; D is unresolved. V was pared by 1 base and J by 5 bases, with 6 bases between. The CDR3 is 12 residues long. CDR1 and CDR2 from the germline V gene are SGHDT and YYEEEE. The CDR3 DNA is TGTGCCAGCAGCTTGTGGATGGAGACCCAGTACTTC. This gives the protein CASSLWMETQYF.

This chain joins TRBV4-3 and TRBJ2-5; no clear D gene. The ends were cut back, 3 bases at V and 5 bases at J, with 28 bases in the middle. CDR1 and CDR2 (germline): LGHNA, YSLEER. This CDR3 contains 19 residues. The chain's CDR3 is CASSHQLFSLDLPAETQYF. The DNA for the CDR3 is TGCGCCAGCAGCCATCAACTATTTTCTCTCGATCTACCGGCGGAGACCCAGTACTTC.

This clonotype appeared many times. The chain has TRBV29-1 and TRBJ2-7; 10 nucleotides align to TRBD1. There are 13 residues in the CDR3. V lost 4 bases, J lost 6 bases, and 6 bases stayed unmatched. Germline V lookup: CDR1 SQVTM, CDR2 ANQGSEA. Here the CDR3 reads CSVGDRGIGEQYF. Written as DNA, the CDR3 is TGCAGCGTTGGGGACAGGGGTATAGGCGAGCAGTACTTC.

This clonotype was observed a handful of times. The CDR3 DNA follows: TGTGCCAGCGGGCCCACCGGGACAGGGAACACTGAAGCTTTCTTT. It specifies CASGPTGTGNTEAFF. The rearrangement links TRBV6-2 or TRBV6-3 to TRBJ1-1; 8 bases are shared with TRBD1. V shed 8 bases, J shed 1 base, and the junction held 9 bases outside the gene matches. The CDR3 totals 15 residues. Looked up from germline, CDR1 is MNHEY and CDR2 is SVGEGT.

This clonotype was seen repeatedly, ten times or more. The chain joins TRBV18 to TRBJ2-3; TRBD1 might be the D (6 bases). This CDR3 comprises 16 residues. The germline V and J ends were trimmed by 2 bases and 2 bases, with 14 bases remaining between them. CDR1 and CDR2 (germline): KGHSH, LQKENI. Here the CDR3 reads CASSPRKNRATDTQYF. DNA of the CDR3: TGTGCCAGCTCACCAAGGAAAAACAGGGCCACAGATACGCAGTATTTT.

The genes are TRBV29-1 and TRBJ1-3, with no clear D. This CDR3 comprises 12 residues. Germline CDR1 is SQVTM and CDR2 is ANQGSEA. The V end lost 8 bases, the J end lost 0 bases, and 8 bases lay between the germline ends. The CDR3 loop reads CSCAGSGNTIYF. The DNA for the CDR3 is TGCAGCTGCGCCGGCTCTGGAAACACCATATATTTT.